The 17 T cell receptor beta chains below were found in one sample sequenced in a study of blood T cell repertoires in COVID-19. Sequencing was performed with immunoSEQ multiplex PCR; in TCRdb, only in-frame clones are kept and a portion is missing. The sample holds 250,000 or so clones, 91% seen once. Sequenced: PBMCs or T cells enriched from blood (not recorded which). Receptors were obtained from a human donor in a cohort exposed to, infected with or recovered from COVID-19 (not recorded which). The donor label of this sample is uncertain.

This clone has just a few counts. This chain links TRBV9 with TRBJ2-2; D call uncertain. CDR3 length: 13 residues. CDR1 is SGDLS and CDR2 is YYNGEE in the germline V gene. V was trimmed by 0 bases and J by 3 bases, leaving 3 bases between them. CDR3 sequence: CASSVGDTGELFF. The CDR3 DNA sequence: TGTGCCAGCAGCGTAGGAGACACCGGGGAGCTGTTTTTT. Based on the CDR3 plus reference TRBV9 and TRBJ2-2, the full variable domain is DSGVTQTPKHLITATGQRVTLRCSPRSGDLSVYWYQQSLDQGLQFLIQYYNGEERAKGNILERFSAQQFPDLHSELNLSSLELGDSALYFCASSVGDTGELFFGEGSRLTVL.

CDR3 residues: CASSRQGANYGYTF. Here the CDR3 DNA reads TGTGCCAGCAGCCGACAGGGGGCTAACTATGGCTACACCTTC. The gene calls are TRBV28 and TRBJ1-2, with 9 positions matching TRBD1. Germline lookup yields CDR1 MDHEN and CDR2 SYDVKM. CDR3 length: 14 amino acids. After removal of 6 bases from V and 0 bases from J, the junction contained 2 bases not matched to a gene.

The J gene is TRBJ2-4, the V gene TRBV14; 9 nucleotides agree with TRBD1. This CDR3 has 14 residues. The germline V gene encodes CDR1 SGHDN and CDR2 FVKESK. V lost 4 bases, J lost 10 bases, and 8 bases stayed unmatched. The CDR3 sequence: CASSRGQGRRIQYF. The DNA of the CDR3 is TGTGCCAGCAGCCGAGGACAGGGGAGAAGAATTCAGTACTTC.

The V gene is TRBV7-9, the J gene TRBJ2-1; 12 nucleotides align to TRBD2. The CDR3 has 15 residues. Germline CDR1 is SEHNR and CDR2 is FQNEAQ (reference sequence). J lost 9 bases, V lost 3 bases, and 6 bases had no gene match. CDR3 region: CASSFLAGGHSEQFF. The CDR3 DNA reads TGTGCCAGCAGCTTCCTAGCGGGGGGGCATAGTGAGCAGTTCTTC.

Of note for this clone: A junction boundary mismatches the germline segment, possibly from a read error. This sequence joins TRBV28 and TRBJ1-5; possible D gene TRBD1, 6 bases. The CDR3 spans 14 residues. The germline CDR1 and CDR2 sequences are MDHEN and SYDVKM. The CDR3 DNA sequence: TGTGCCAGCAATTTACAGGGTTGGAGTCAGCCCCAGCATTTT. This translates into CASNLQGWSQPQHF.

The chain recombines TRBV7-9 with TRBJ1-6, with D possibly TRBD1 on 5 matching bases. V lost 1 base and J 3 bases, leaving 13 bases between the germline ends. The CDR3 runs 17 residues. Germline V gene sequence: CDR1 SEHNR, CDR2 FQNEAQ (reference sequence). In DNA, the CDR3 is TGTGCCAGCAGCTTAGGCGGGGGAAAGAGCTATAATTCACCCCTCCACTTT. Its translation: CASSLGGGKSYNSPLHF.

V usage is TRBV3-1 (or the pseudogene TRBV3-2) and J usage is TRBJ1-1; D is possibly TRBD1 (5 bases). V lost 4 bases and J 5 bases, leaving 14 bases between the germline ends. Germline values: CDR1 LGHDT, CDR2 YNNKEL (reference sequence). This CDR3 has 14 amino acids. The CDR3 sequence: CASSLHWGGTEAFF. The DNA for the CDR3 is TGTGCCAGCAGCCTCCACTGGGGGGGGACTGAAGCTTTCTTT.

DNA for the CDR3: TGTGCCAGCACTATCGAGGACACTGAAGCTTTCTTT. Translating it yields CASTIEDTEAFF. This chain joins TRBV21-1 and TRBJ1-1. TRBV21-1 counts as a pseudogene. The CDR3 is 12 amino acids.

V and J are TRBV7-9 and TRBJ2-7; D might be TRBD2 (5 bases). V lost 1 base and J lost 3, with 13 bases in between. The CDR3 spans 15 residues. The germline V gene has CDR1 SEHNR and CDR2 FQNEAQ (reference sequence). The CDR3 DNA reads TGTGCCAGCAGCTTAGTACCTAGCCGTCGCTACGAGCAGTACTTC. It yields the protein CASSLVPSRRYEQYF.

This chain joins TRBV5-1 and TRBJ1-2; 7 bases line up with TRBD1. The CDR3 consists of 13 residues. Germline CDR1 is SGHRS and CDR2 is YFSETQ. The V segment lost 7 bases and the J segment 2 bases; nucleotides outside the gene matches: 5. As DNA, the CDR3 is TGCGCCAGCCACCCGGACAGGAACTATGGCTACACCTTC. This translates into CASHPDRNYGYTF.

The chain carries TRBV3-1 (or the pseudogene TRBV3-2) and TRBJ1-1; no clear D. Trimming took off 1 base at V and 1 base at J, with 7 bases between the two ends. The CDR3 runs 14 residues. Germline V gene data show CDR1 as LGHDT and CDR2 as YNNKEL (reference sequence). CDR3 bases: TGTGCCAGCAGCCAAGGGCGGGGGAACACTGAAGCTTTCTTT. This encodes CASSQGRGNTEAFF.

The rearrangement uses TRBV4-3 and TRBJ2-7; 8 nucleotides line up with TRBD1. This CDR3 is 15 amino acids long. The ends lost 1 base at V and 4 bases at J; junction bases unmatched: 6. Germline V gene sequence: CDR1 LGHNA, CDR2 YSLEER. The CDR3 nucleotides are TGCGCCAGCAGCCAAGCGTCAGGGGGCGCATACGAGCAGTACTTC. Its protein product is CASSQASGGAYEQYF.

This clone was picked up one time. The chain is built from TRBV28 and TRBJ2-1; weak D call: TRBD1 (6 bases). The CDR3 is 18 residues long. Trimming removed 6 bases at V and 0 bases at J, with 21 bases between. CDR1 MDHEN and CDR2 SYDVKM come from the germline V gene. The CDR3 here is CASSPGTSDHSSYNEQFF. CDR3 nucleotide sequence: TGTGCCAGCAGCCCCGGGACAAGTGATCATAGCTCCTACAATGAGCAGTTCTTC. Full variable domain (missing parts from reference TRBV28 and TRBJ2-1): DVKVTQSSRYLVKRTGEKVFLECVQDMDHENMFWYRQDPGLGLRLIYFSYDVKMKEKGDIPEGYSVSREKKERFSLILESASTNQTSMYLCASSPGTSDHSSYNEQFFGPGTRLTVL.

Worth noting for this clone: The same CDR3 arises from other DNA sequences in this sample as well. This chain links TRBV30 with TRBJ1-5, with TRBD1 matching 11 bases. CDR3 length: 14 residues. V shed 0 bases, J shed 6 bases, and the junction held 1 base outside the gene matches. The germline CDR1 and CDR2 sequences are GTSNPN and SVGIG (reference sequence). CDR3 protein: CAWSVGQGGQPQHF. In DNA form, the CDR3 reads TGTGCCTGGAGTGTGGGACAGGGGGGTCAGCCCCAGCATTTT.

The genes are TRBV6-6 and TRBJ1-1; 8 nucleotides match TRBD1. Per germline, CDR1 MNHNY and CDR2 SVGAGI (reference sequence). Losses at the gene ends were 0 bases for V and 5 bases for J; bases not matched to a gene: 8. This CDR3 is built from 16 residues. CDR3 loop: CASSYSQGAWGTEAFF. The CDR3 region has the DNA TGTGCCAGCAGTTACTCGCAGGGGGCATGGGGGACTGAAGCTTTCTTT.

The table lists this clone with a few counts. The gene calls are TRBV12-5 and TRBJ2-7; 9 bases agree with TRBD1. With 6 bases clipped from V and 9 bases from J, the junction kept 12 bases outside the gene matches. Germline CDR1 is LGHNT and CDR2 is FRNRAP. The CDR3 loop spans 14 amino acids. CDR3 bases: TGTGCTAGTGGACCGGGACAGGGACCCCCTGGGCAGTACTTC. It translates to CASGPGQGPPGQYF. Variable domain in full (rest from reference TRBV12-5 and TRBJ2-7): DARVTQTPRHKVTEMGQEVTMRCQPILGHNTVFWYRQTMMQGLELLAYFRNRAPLDDSGMPKDRFSAEMPDATLATLKIQPSEPRDSAVYFCASGPGQGPPGQYFGPGTRLTVT.

This sequence joins TRBV10-1 and TRBJ2-3, with 9 bases matching TRBD1. CDR1 is WNHNN, CDR2 SYGVQD, per germline (reference sequence). The CDR3 length is 15 residues. The ends lost 6 bases at V and 2 bases at J; junction bases unmatched: 6. This CDR3 is CASRGGQGHTDTQYF. CDR3 in DNA: TGCGCCAGCAGGGGGGGACAGGGTCACACAGATACGCAGTATTTT.